This T cell receptor (beta chain) stems from a study of T cells in Graves' hyperthyroidism and ophthalmopathy. The ends were cut back, 4 bases at V and 4 bases at J, with 9 bases in the middle. The CDR3 extends over 13 amino acids. CDR1 is SGHTA and CDR2 is FQGTGA in the germline V gene. Remarks on this clonotype: What it binds is not known.

Points from the study as a whole: The model's output predicted ophthalmopathy at a median of approximately 6.5 months prior to onset. Stable hyperthyroidism and ophthalmopathy were separated using 13 V-J signatures.

Amplified TCR beta CDR3 regions came from RNA transcripts. TCR CDR3 underwent first-round RT-PCR with the HTBI primer set. TCRdb redid the calling of the multiplex PCR reads with MiXCR, one entry per CDR3 protein. Of some 580,000 distinct CDR3 sequences listed, 16% were seen once; the top ten hold roughly 3.4%. PBMCs were derived from 10 ml fresh peripheral blood. Material: blood. This sequence joins TRBV7-3 and TRBJ2-3; D is undetermined. The TCR sequence derives from a woman in her forties with Graves' ophthalmopathy. The chain's CDR3 is CASSSEPSDTQYF. DNA of the CDR3: TGTGCCAGCAGCTCCGAGCCCTCAGATACGCAGTATTTT.